A selection of T cell receptor beta chains follows, all from one sample in a study of blood T cell repertoires in COVID-19. TCRdb keeps only in-frame clones here, not all; method: immunoSEQ multiplex PCR. The table shows over 200,000 clones, with about 88% occurring only once. Sequencing input: peripheral blood. Receptor source: a man aged 35-49 years with active or convalescent COVID-19. The CDR3 runs from the conserved cysteine through the conserved F or W. D genes are given only for firm matches. Part of the rows lack a size; the others show once, few, many or a class for expanded clones.

cdr3_length: 15; d_call: -; clone_size: -; j_call: TRBJ1-3; v_call: TRBV30; cdr3_nt: TGTGCCTGGAGTGTAGGGCAGGCGACCCCGGGGACCATATATTTT; cdr3_aa: CAWSVGQATPGTIYF
cdr3_length: 15; d_call: -; clone_size: -; j_call: TRBJ1-5; v_call: TRBV18; cdr3_nt: TGTGCCAGCTCACCAGGGGCTTATAGCAATCAGCCCCAGCATTTT; cdr3_aa: CASSPGAYSNQPQHF
cdr3_length: 13; d_call: -; clone_size: -; j_call: TRBJ2-7; v_call: TRBV5-1; cdr3_nt: TGCGCCAGCAGCAGAACAGACTCCTACGAGCAGTACTTC; cdr3_aa: CASSRTDSYEQYF
cdr3_length: 15; d_call: TRBD1; clone_size: -; j_call: TRBJ2-7; v_call: TRBV28; cdr3_nt: TGTGCCAGCAGTTTTCCGGGACAGGGCGCTTACGAGCAGTACTTC; cdr3_aa: CASSFPGQGAYEQYF
cdr3_length: 15; d_call: TRBD1; clone_size: -; j_call: TRBJ1-6; v_call: TRBV30; cdr3_nt: TGTGCCTGGAGCCAGGGGGGGACAGGATATTCACCCCTCCACTTT; cdr3_aa: CAWSQGGTGYSPLHF
cdr3_length: 14; d_call: TRBD1; clone_size: -; j_call: TRBJ2-7; v_call: TRBV2; cdr3_nt: TGTGCCAGCAGTGACCGGGACAGATACTACGAGCAGTACTTC; cdr3_aa: CASSDRDRYYEQYF
cdr3_length: 18; d_call: TRBD1; clone_size: -; j_call: TRBJ2-4; v_call: TRBV3-1/TRBV3-2; cdr3_nt: TGTGCCAGCAGCCAAGAAATGGGACAGGGGCTAGCCAAAAACATTCAGTACTTC; cdr3_aa: CASSQEMGQGLAKNIQYF
cdr3_length: 10; d_call: -; clone_size: many; j_call: TRBJ1-2; v_call: TRBV2; cdr3_nt: TGTGCCAGCCAGAGGTGGGGCTACACCTTC; cdr3_aa: CASQRWGYTF
cdr3_length: 15; d_call: TRBD1; clone_size: -; j_call: TRBJ2-1; v_call: TRBV6-5; cdr3_nt: TGTGCCAGCAGTTATTCGGGACAGAAGTACAATGAGCAGTTCTTC; cdr3_aa: CASSYSGQKYNEQFF
cdr3_length: 14; d_call: TRBD1; clone_size: -; j_call: TRBJ1-1; v_call: TRBV7-9; cdr3_nt: TGTGCCAGCAGTTTCACAGGGGCTAACACTGAAGCTTTCTTT; cdr3_aa: CASSFTGANTEAFF
cdr3_length: 16; d_call: TRBD2; clone_size: -; j_call: TRBJ2-1; v_call: TRBV3-1/TRBV3-2; cdr3_nt: TGTGCCAGCAGCCAAGAACTAGCGGGGTTATACAATGAGCAGTTCTTC; cdr3_aa: CASSQELAGLYNEQFF
cdr3_length: 14; d_call: -; clone_size: -; j_call: TRBJ1-5; v_call: TRBV10-3; cdr3_nt: TGTGCCATCAGTGAGTCGGGAGGGGATCAGCCCCAGCATTTT; cdr3_aa: CAISESGGDQPQHF
cdr3_length: 15; d_call: TRBD2; clone_size: -; j_call: TRBJ2-7; v_call: TRBV28; cdr3_nt: TGTGCCAGCAGCACGGGACTAGCGCCGGCCTACGAGCAGTACTTC; cdr3_aa: CASSTGLAPAYEQYF
cdr3_length: 17; d_call: TRBD2; clone_size: -; j_call: TRBJ2-3; v_call: TRBV7-2; cdr3_nt: TGTGCCAGCAGCTTAGAATGGGCTAGCGGGACGGAGGATACGCAGTATTTT; cdr3_aa: CASSLEWASGTEDTQYF
cdr3_length: 17; d_call: -; clone_size: -; j_call: TRBJ2-3; v_call: TRBV10-2; cdr3_nt: TGCGCCAGCACCGAACCAGCAAGGGGGGGAGCAACAGATACGCAGTATTTT; cdr3_aa: CASTEPARGGATDTQYF
cdr3_length: 13; d_call: -; clone_size: -; j_call: TRBJ2-3; v_call: TRBV29-1; cdr3_nt: TGCAGCGCCCCGGGGAGGAACGCGGATACGCAGTATTTT; cdr3_aa: CSAPGRNADTQYF
cdr3_length: 16; d_call: TRBD1; clone_size: -; j_call: TRBJ1-5; v_call: TRBV27; cdr3_nt: TGTGCCAGCAGTCCCCTGGACAGGGGGGGGAATCAGCCCCAGCATTTT; cdr3_aa: CASSPLDRGGNQPQHF
cdr3_length: 14; d_call: -; clone_size: -; j_call: TRBJ1-1; v_call: TRBV28; cdr3_nt: TGTGCCAGCAGCTTAGACAGAATGAACACTGAAGCTTTCTTT; cdr3_aa: CASSLDRMNTEAFF
cdr3_length: 15; d_call: -; clone_size: once; j_call: TRBJ2-1; v_call: TRBV9; cdr3_nt: TGTGCCAGCAGCGTAGGTGGGGGACAAAACAATGAGCAGTTCTTC; cdr3_aa: CASSVGGGQNNEQFF
cdr3_length: 14; d_call: -; clone_size: -; j_call: TRBJ1-1; v_call: TRBV30; cdr3_nt: TGTGCCTGGAGTGGGTGGCAGGGTGGCACTGAAGCTTTCTTT; cdr3_aa: CAWSGWQGGTEAFF
cdr3_length: 15; d_call: TRBD1; clone_size: -; j_call: TRBJ2-1; v_call: TRBV6-5; cdr3_nt: TGTGCCAGCACTCTGCCGCGACAGGGAGAGCATGAGCAGTTCTTC; cdr3_aa: CASTLPRQGEHEQFF
cdr3_length: 15; d_call: -; clone_size: once; j_call: TRBJ1-3; v_call: TRBV18; cdr3_nt: TGTGCCAGCTCACCCGCGACGGGACTTGGAAACACCATATATTTT; cdr3_aa: CASSPATGLGNTIYF
cdr3_length: 17; d_call: -; clone_size: -; j_call: TRBJ2-3; v_call: TRBV11-2; cdr3_nt: TGTGCCAGCAGCCCAAACGACTACCTACTAACGGGAGATACGCAGTATTTT; cdr3_aa: CASSPNDYLLTGDTQYF
cdr3_length: 13; d_call: -; clone_size: -; j_call: TRBJ2-7; v_call: TRBV4-1; cdr3_nt: TGCGCCAGCAGCCAAGGGGGGGACTACGAGCAGTACTTC; cdr3_aa: CASSQGGDYEQYF
cdr3_length: 15; d_call: -; clone_size: few; j_call: TRBJ1-3; v_call: TRBV5-1; cdr3_nt: TGCGCCAGCAGCTTGCTGGGGCATTCTGGAAACACCATATATTTT; cdr3_aa: CASSLLGHSGNTIYF
cdr3_length: 13; d_call: TRBD1; clone_size: -; j_call: TRBJ1-4; v_call: TRBV19; cdr3_nt: TGTGCCAGTAGAGCAGGGGGCATTGAAAAACTGTTTTTT; cdr3_aa: CASRAGGIEKLFF
cdr3_length: 13; d_call: TRBD1; clone_size: few; j_call: TRBJ2-7; v_call: TRBV30; cdr3_nt: TGTGCCTGGAAACGACAGGGTAGCTACGAGCAGTACTTC; cdr3_aa: CAWKRQGSYEQYF
cdr3_length: 11; d_call: -; clone_size: -; j_call: TRBJ1-2; v_call: TRBV28; cdr3_nt: TGTGCCAGCAGTGCGAGCTATGGCTACACCTTC; cdr3_aa: CASSASYGYTF
cdr3_length: 18; d_call: TRBD1; clone_size: -; j_call: TRBJ1-2; v_call: TRBV28; cdr3_nt: TGTGCCAGCAGCCTAAGACAGGGGGCTTCCATCCTTAACTATGGCTACACCTTC; cdr3_aa: CASSLRQGASILNYGYTF
cdr3_length: 14; d_call: TRBD1; clone_size: -; j_call: TRBJ2-7; v_call: TRBV29-1; cdr3_nt: TGCAGCGTCGCCGGGACAGGGATTTCCTACGAGCAGTACTTC; cdr3_aa: CSVAGTGISYEQYF
cdr3_length: 16; d_call: -; clone_size: -; j_call: TRBJ1-2; v_call: TRBV18; cdr3_nt: TGTGCCAGCTCACCCCCGGGTAATTTAAAGGACTATGGCTACACCTTC; cdr3_aa: CASSPPGNLKDYGYTF
cdr3_length: 14; d_call: TRBD1; clone_size: -; j_call: TRBJ1-6; v_call: TRBV10-1; cdr3_nt: TGCGCCAGCTACAGGGGCCTTCATAATTCACCCCTCCACTTT; cdr3_aa: CASYRGLHNSPLHF
cdr3_length: 14; d_call: -; clone_size: -; j_call: TRBJ1-2; v_call: TRBV27; cdr3_nt: TGTGCCAGCAGTTTATCACGAGGTTATGATGGCTACACCTTC; cdr3_aa: CASSLSRGYDGYTF
cdr3_length: 18; d_call: TRBD1; clone_size: -; j_call: TRBJ2-3; v_call: TRBV28; cdr3_nt: TGTGCCAGCAGCCTACCCTTCGGGACAGGGGGCCGCACAGATACGCAGTATTTT; cdr3_aa: CASSLPFGTGGRTDTQYF
cdr3_length: 14; d_call: -; clone_size: -; j_call: TRBJ1-3; v_call: TRBV5-8; cdr3_nt: TGTGCCAGCAGCTTGAGGCGGGGGCGAAACACCATATATTTT; cdr3_aa: CASSLRRGRNTIYF
cdr3_length: 13; d_call: -; clone_size: few; j_call: TRBJ1-3; v_call: TRBV19; cdr3_nt: TGTGCCAGTAGGTTCGTAATTGGAAACACCATATATTTT; cdr3_aa: CASRFVIGNTIYF
cdr3_length: 13; d_call: -; clone_size: once; j_call: TRBJ2-2; v_call: TRBV11-2; cdr3_nt: TGTGCCAGCAGCTTTAGCGGCGCCGGGGAGCTGTTTTTT; cdr3_aa: CASSFSGAGELFF
cdr3_length: 13; d_call: -; clone_size: once; j_call: TRBJ1-2; v_call: TRBV7-2; cdr3_nt: TGTGCCAGCAGCTTATTGCAGGGAGGAGGCTACACCTTC; cdr3_aa: CASSLLQGGGYTF
cdr3_length: 17; d_call: TRBD2; clone_size: -; j_call: TRBJ2-3; v_call: TRBV19; cdr3_nt: TGTGCCAGTAGTCCCCTGGGGGGAGGGGTCAGCACAGATACGCAGTATTTT; cdr3_aa: CASSPLGGGVSTDTQYF
cdr3_length: 12; d_call: -; clone_size: -; j_call: TRBJ1-1; v_call: TRBV4-1; cdr3_nt: TGCGCCAGCAGCCAAGGGGGCCTTGAAGCTTTCTTT; cdr3_aa: CASSQGGLEAFF
cdr3_length: 15; d_call: TRBD1; clone_size: -; j_call: TRBJ2-7; v_call: TRBV27; cdr3_nt: TGTGCCAGCAGTTACAGACCGGGACAGGGATACGAGCAGTACTTC; cdr3_aa: CASSYRPGQGYEQYF
cdr3_length: 14; d_call: TRBD1; clone_size: -; j_call: TRBJ1-5; v_call: TRBV3-1/TRBV3-2; cdr3_nt: TGTGCCAGCAGCCAGACAGGGGTAGGTCAGCCCCAGCATTTT; cdr3_aa: CASSQTGVGQPQHF
cdr3_length: 14; d_call: -; clone_size: -; j_call: TRBJ2-7; v_call: TRBV7-9; cdr3_nt: TGTGCCAGCAGCTTAAGCTTCGGGAGTGGCGAGCAGTACTTC; cdr3_aa: CASSLSFGSGEQYF
cdr3_length: 17; d_call: TRBD1; clone_size: -; j_call: TRBJ2-6; v_call: TRBV27; cdr3_nt: TGTGCCAGCAGATCCGGGACAGATGTGACTGGGGCCAACGTCCTGACTTTC; cdr3_aa: CASRSGTDVTGANVLTF
cdr3_length: 16; d_call: -; clone_size: -; j_call: TRBJ2-1; v_call: TRBV29-1; cdr3_nt: TGCAGCGTTGAAGATCTTGAAAGGGGCGCAGGGAATGAGCAGTTCTTC; cdr3_aa: CSVEDLERGAGNEQFF
cdr3_length: 15; d_call: TRBD2; clone_size: -; j_call: TRBJ2-3; v_call: TRBV29-1; cdr3_nt: TGCAGCGTTGACCGTCCGGGGGGTAGCACAGATACGCAGTATTTT; cdr3_aa: CSVDRPGGSTDTQYF
cdr3_length: 14; d_call: -; clone_size: -; j_call: TRBJ2-4; v_call: TRBV6-5; cdr3_nt: TGTGCCAGCAGTTCTAACGTTGGCAAAAACATTCAGTACTTC; cdr3_aa: CASSSNVGKNIQYF
cdr3_length: 14; d_call: -; clone_size: -; j_call: TRBJ2-3; v_call: TRBV5-4; cdr3_nt: TGTGCCAGCAGCTTGGGACAGTCCACAGATACGCAGTATTTT; cdr3_aa: CASSLGQSTDTQYF